The 9 T cell receptor beta chains below come from one sample, sequenced in a study of identical twins (TCRdb year 2016). Library generation was performed with 5' RACE. These reads were obtained on an Illumina HiSeq 2000. TCRdb trimmed the raw reads at Q25, called clones with MiXCR and kept productive beta chains. Rows are unified per CDR3 protein, each entry keeping the most common DNA and genes. The sample table lists about 1.7 million distinct CDR3 sequences, about 30% of them with a count of one. 0.27% of the sample is in the top ten clones. Source material: cord blood. These receptors were taken from a newborn girl in good health.

This clonotype was seen many times. The chain employs TRBV29-1 and TRBJ2-7; 8 bases line up with TRBD2. This CDR3 contains 12 residues. Germline V gene lookup returns CDR1 SQVTM and CDR2 ANQGSEA. Losses at the gene ends were 5 bases for V and 4 bases for J; bases not matched to a gene: 4. Here the CDR3 DNA reads TGCAGCGTTAGGAGCGGGAGTTACGAGCAGTACTTC. Its translation is CSVRSGSYEQYF.

This clonotype was counted between two and nine times. The chain has TRBV20-1 and TRBJ2-1, with D hard to call. This CDR3 has 11 residues. Germline V gives CDR1 DFQATT, CDR2 SNEGSKA (reference sequence). The CDR3 nucleotides read TGCAGGAGCGCGTCCTACAATGAGCAGTTCTTC. Residues: CRSASYNEQFF.

The DNA of the CDR3 is TGCAGCGTTGCGTGGGGATCCTACAATGAGCAGTACTTC. Amino acid sequence: CSVAWGSYNEQYF. The chain is built from TRBV29-1 and TRBJ2-1; unclear D gene. The J call may be mistaken, given a closer DNA end match to TRBJ2-7. This CDR3 comprises 13 residues. Germline V gives CDR1 SQVTM, CDR2 ANQGSEA.

The V gene is TRBV12-3 or TRBV12-4, the J gene TRBJ1-1, with 7 bases fitting TRBD1. This CDR3 region has 12 residues. V gave up 4 bases and J gave up 11 bases; unmatched junction bases: 7. The CDR3 DNA reads TGTGCCAGCAGTTCAGACAGGGTCGGGGCTTTCTTT. Residues: CASSSDRVGAFF.

This clonotype was picked up a small number of times. The rearrangement uses TRBV12-3 or TRBV12-4 and TRBJ2-1; 12 bases align to TRBD2. The J call may be in error: the DNA end matches TRBJ2-7 better. The CDR3 contains 18 residues. The CDR3 coding sequence is TGTGCCAGCAGTTTCGCCGGCCTAGCGGGAGGGACCCACAATGAGCAGTACTTC. It encodes CASSFAGLAGGTHNEQYF.

The chain is built from TRBV7-2 and TRBJ2-3; 10 bases fit TRBD2. The CDR3 loop spans 18 amino acids. V shed 3 bases, J shed 8 bases, and the junction held 17 bases outside the gene matches. Germline CDR1 SGHTA, CDR2 FQGNSA. CDR3 DNA: TGTGCCAGCAGCTTTGGGTTGGGTGGCCAGCGGGAGGGCGGTACGCAGTATTTT. The encoded protein is CASSFGLGGQREGGTQYF.

The V and J genes are TRBV20-1 and TRBJ2-7, with TRBD2 matching 7 bases. Trimming cost V 3 bases and J 2 bases; bases outside gene matches: 7. The CDR3 is 14 amino acids. Germline V gene data show CDR1 as DFQATT and CDR2 as SNEGSKA (reference sequence). The DNA of the CDR3 is TGCAGTGCTAGGCGGCTGCGGGGGACCTACGAGCAGTACTTC. Translated, it gives CSARRLRGTYEQYF.

This clonotype came up many times. The chain recombines TRBV3-1 with TRBJ2-7; a possible D gene is TRBD2 (5 bases). CDR3 length: 13 residues. V dropped 1 base and J dropped 4 bases, with 8 bases sitting between them. CDR1 and CDR2 from the germline V gene are LGHDT and YNNKEL (reference sequence). The CDR3 region has the DNA TGTGCCAGCAGCCAAGTCGAGGGTTACGAGCAGTACTTC. This codes for CASSQVEGYEQYF.

This clonotype was counted ten times or more. This sequence joins TRBV24-1 and TRBJ2-3; weak D call: TRBD2 (5 bases). Germline V CDR1 and CDR2: KGHDR, SFDVKD. Trimming removed 7 bases from V and 2 bases from J, with 6 bases in between. The CDR3 is 12 amino acids. Written as DNA, the CDR3 is TGTGCCACCAGCGGGGTCACAGATACGCAGTATTTT. Translated: CATSGVTDTQYF.